Listed here are 16 T cell receptor beta chains from one sample, sequenced in a study of cytomegalovirus exposure and HLA in healthy donors (dated by TCRdb to 2016 to 2017). Libraries were built with the immunoSEQ multiplex PCR assay. For the multiplex PCR, a mixture combining 60 forward primers for TCR Vbeta segments and 13 reverse primers for TCR Jbeta segments was used. TCRdb holds this immuneACCESS table with in-frame rearrangements only. Some clones are missing; in checked studies, unresolved V genes explain under half, and the rest has no known cause. For this sample there are about 130,000 clones; under 85% appear just once. Approximately 3.1% of the sample goes to the ten largest clones. Sequences were obtained from PBMCs. The origin of the receptors is a man younger than 45 in good health and CMV-seronegative.

The J gene is TRBJ1-2, the V gene TRBV7-9; TRBD1 aligns across 7 bases. The CDR3 covers 12 residues. Per germline, CDR1 SEHNR and CDR2 FQNEAQ (reference sequence). J gave up 3 bases and V 5 bases, and 0 bases lay outside the gene matches. CDR3 in DNA: TGTGCCAGCAGCACAGGGGACTATGGCTACACCTTC. This translates into CASSTGDYGYTF.

V gene TRBV4-1 combines with J gene TRBJ1-4, with D unclear. Germline V gene sequence: CDR1 MGHRA, CDR2 YSYEKL. This CDR3 has 16 residues. V was pared by 0 bases and J by 2 bases, with 10 bases between. CDR3 residues: CASSQDRSGTNEKLFF. In nucleotides, the CDR3 is TGCGCCAGCAGCCAAGATCGTTCCGGGACTAATGAAAAACTGTTTTTT.

The chain recombines TRBV9 with TRBJ2-6; 10 nucleotides line up with TRBD2. There are 18 residues in the CDR3. Trimming cost V 2 bases and J 4 bases; bases outside gene matches: 9. CDR1 and CDR2 from the germline V gene are SGDLS and YYNGEE. CDR3 loop: CASSVSGGDISGANVLTF. For the CDR3, the DNA is TGTGCCAGCAGCGTGAGCGGGGGGGACATCTCCGGGGCCAACGTCCTGACTTTC.

This clone was seen a few times. The CDR3 coding sequence is TGTGCCAGCAGCTTACTAACAGGGCGGGTCACTGAAGCTTTCTTT. Amino acids: CASSLLTGRVTEAFF. The chain uses TRBV7-2 and TRBJ1-1; weak D call: TRBD1 (6 bases). The CDR3 extends over 15 amino acids. Germline V gene sequence: CDR1 SGHTA, CDR2 FQGNSA. Trimming removed 2 bases from V and 4 bases from J, with 14 bases in between.

The V gene is TRBV5-1, the J gene TRBJ1-1; D call uncertain. The CDR3 is 13 amino acids. The V gene lost 4 bases and the J gene lost 3 bases, with 10 bases spanning the gap. CDR1 is SGHRS and CDR2 is YFSETQ in the germline V gene. The CDR3 DNA reads TGCGCCAGCAGCGCCCGGGGAGACACTGAAGCTTTCTTT. As protein: CASSARGDTEAFF.

The chain is built from TRBV5-6 and TRBJ1-3, with a weak D call TRBD1 (6 bases). Germline CDR1 and CDR2: SGHDT and YYEEEE. This CDR3 has 15 residues. V lost 2 bases, J lost 1 base, and 10 bases lay in between. In DNA form, the CDR3 reads TGTGCCAGCAGCTTCGAAAGGGGGTCTGGAAACACCATATATTTT. Its protein is CASSFERGSGNTIYF.

This chain connects TRBV10-2 to TRBJ2-5, with 12 bases identical to TRBD2. Germline V gene sequence: CDR1 WSHSY, CDR2 SAAADI. This CDR3 has 15 residues. The junction had 3 bases not matched to a gene; V was cut back by 2 bases and J by 5 bases. CDR3 region: CASSETSGGWETQYF. CDR3 in DNA: TGCGCCAGCAGTGAGACTAGCGGGGGGTGGGAGACCCAGTACTTC.

The chain links TRBV13 to TRBJ2-1, with TRBD2 as a possible D gene (6 bases). This CDR3 is built from 15 residues. CDR1 is PRHDT and CDR2 is FYEKMQ in the germline V gene (reference sequence). V lost 3 bases, J lost 0 bases, and 9 bases lay in between. DNA of the CDR3: TGTGCCAGCAGCTTCGGTAGCGGCTCCTACAATGAGCAGTTCTTC. It encodes CASSFGSGSYNEQFF.

The chain joins TRBV6-1 to TRBJ1-4; the D is unclear. In germline, CDR1 is MNHNS, CDR2 SASEGT. The V and J ends lost 3 bases and 6 bases respectively, with 29 bases between them. The CDR3 is 20 amino acids. The DNA of the CDR3 is TGTGCCAGCAGTGATCAATACTACCTACCTGGGTATAGGCAGCATGAAAAACTGTTTTTT. As protein: CASSDQYYLPGYRQHEKLFF.

V usage is TRBV18 and J usage is TRBJ1-1; possible D gene TRBD1, 6 bases. The length of the CDR3 is 15 residues. Germline V gives CDR1 KGHSH, CDR2 LQKENI. V lost 6 bases and J lost 0, with 14 bases in between. The CDR3 is CASSENREVNTEAFF. CDR3 bases: TGTGCCAGCTCCGAGAACAGGGAAGTGAACACTGAAGCTTTCTTT.

The V gene is TRBV6-1, the J gene TRBJ2-7; the D is unclear. Germline CDR1 and CDR2: MNHNS and SASEGT. The V end was cut by 4 bases, the J end by 0 bases, with 19 bases between. The CDR3 contains 17 residues. In DNA form, the CDR3 reads TGTGCCAGCAGTGGAGGTCCAAAGTCGACGAGCTCCTACGAGCAGTACTTC. It specifies CASSGGPKSTSSYEQYF.

V gene TRBV7-9 combines with J gene TRBJ1-2; D uncertain. Trimming took off 1 base at V and 2 bases at J, with 5 bases between the two ends. CDR3 size: 13 residues. CDR1 SEHNR and CDR2 FQNEAQ come from the germline V gene (reference sequence). The CDR3 loop is CASSLGRNYGYTF. The CDR3 DNA is TGTGCCAGCAGCTTAGGGCGGAACTATGGCTACACCTTC.

The chain carries TRBV19 and TRBJ2-7, with TRBD2 matching over 12 bases. This CDR3 is built from 14 residues. CDR1 and CDR2 from the germline V gene are LNHDA and SQIVND (reference sequence). The junction had 1 base not matched to a gene; V was cut back by 5 bases and J by 2 bases. CDR3 amino acids: CASSLAGGPYEQYF. CDR3 nucleotide sequence: TGTGCCAGTAGTCTAGCGGGAGGGCCCTACGAGCAGTACTTC.

The chain carries TRBV14 and TRBJ1-1, with unresolved D. V gave up 1 base and J gave up 2 bases, with 8 bases separating them. The CDR3 runs to 14 residues. Germline values: CDR1 SGHDN, CDR2 FVKESK. The CDR3, as DNA: TGTGCCAGCAGCCAAGTCGGAGGTAACACTGAAGCTTTCTTT. This encodes CASSQVGGNTEAFF.

The chain joins TRBV18 to TRBJ1-2; 7 bases align to TRBD1. This CDR3 is built from 13 residues. CDR1 is KGHSH and CDR2 is LQKENI in the germline V gene. V was clipped by 2 bases and J by 10 bases; unmatched bases: 7. This chain's CDR3 is CASSPDREENYTF. The CDR3, as DNA: TGTGCCAGCTCACCAGACAGGGAGGAGAACTACACCTTC.

The rearrangement links TRBV6-1 to TRBJ2-2; tentatively, D is TRBD2 (5 bases). This CDR3 has 14 amino acids. The V end lost 6 bases, the J end lost 9 bases, and 17 bases lay between the germline ends. Germline V gene data show CDR1 as MNHNS and CDR2 as SASEGT. CDR3: CASSLLRARRELFF. The DNA for the CDR3 is TGTGCCAGCAGCCTTCTGCGGGCGCGCCGGGAGCTGTTTTTT.